This T cell receptor beta chain was observed in a study of beta chain features in type 1 diabetes. cDNA synthesis used the whole RNA isolate, giving expressed TCRB sequences. Data came from immunoSEQ multiplex PCR; TCRdb stores just in-frame clones and leaves some out. This sample yields roughly 700,000 clones, of which 13% are seen a single time; less than 0.025% belongs to the top ten. Study-wide points: A moderate, significant TCRB CDR3 shortening appeared in type 1 diabetes across four CD4+ subsets.

With V trimmed by 3 bases and J by 5 bases, 4 bases remained unmatched. The CDR3 loop spans 14 amino acids. Germline V lookup: CDR1 KGHSH, CDR2 LQKENI. This clone turned up a few times. The target antigen is unknown. The V call is TRBV18, the J call TRBJ2-7; the match to TRBD1 covers 10 bases. Sequenced material: naive CD4+ T cells from blood. The receptor's source is a man between 18 and 29 years old with type 1 diabetes. CDR3 sequence (DNA): TGTGCCAGCTCACCCGGGACAGGGGAAGACGAGCAGTACTTC. Protein product: CASSPGTGEDEQYF.